A single sample gave rise to the 30 T cell receptor beta chains below, sequenced in a study of OX40 agonist ivuxolimab in advanced cancers. Assay used: immunoSEQ multiplex PCR; TCRdb lists only in-frame clones, some missing. This sample has roughly 80,000 clones; 80% to 90% occur once, and the top ten carry approximately 2%. The sample here was CD4+ or CD8+ T cells sorted from blood, taken in a trial of the OX40 agonist ivuxolimab. Receptors were obtained from an adult with an advanced solid tumor such as melanoma, head and neck, liver or kidney cancer.

This clone was seen only a few times. J is TRBJ2-7 and V is TRBV7-2, with D maybe TRBD2 (5 bases). CDR1 and CDR2 (germline): SGHTA, FQGNSA. This CDR3 comprises 14 residues. V lost 5 bases and J 4 bases, leaving 15 bases between the germline ends. The DNA of the CDR3 is TGTGCCAGCAGCCCTCGGGGAGCGCGTTACGAGCAGTACTTC. Its translation: CASSPRGARYEQYF.

The CDR3 region is CAISEAVGLDITYEQYF. CDR3 nucleotides: TGTGCCATCAGTGAGGCTGTAGGGCTAGATATTACCTACGAGCAGTACTTC. J is TRBJ2-7 and V is TRBV10-3; D is ambiguous. The CDR3 runs to 17 residues. Per germline, CDR1 ENHRY and CDR2 SYGVKD. Trimming shortened V by 2 bases and J by 2 bases, and 19 bases separated the two germline ends.

This chain links TRBV5-1 with TRBJ1-2; 7 bases align to TRBD1. This CDR3 comprises 14 residues. Germline assignment: CDR1 SGHRS and CDR2 YFSETQ. V was pared by 2 bases and J by 6 bases, with 7 bases of the junction left unmatched. The CDR3 bases are TGCGCCAGCAGCTTCGTCGGACAGGAGGATGGCTACACCTTC. As protein: CASSFVGQEDGYTF.

V gene TRBV30 combines with J gene TRBJ2-7; D perhaps matches TRBD1 (6 bases). The CDR3 consists of 14 residues. Germline V gene data show CDR1 as GTSNPN and CDR2 as SVGIG (reference sequence). Trimming removed 2 bases from V and 5 bases from J, with 16 bases in between. The CDR3 bases are TGTGCCTGGAGTAGGAATTTACAGGGCCACGAGCAGTACTTC. Protein: CAWSRNLQGHEQYF.

CDR3 nucleotides: TGTGCCAGCATCGCCGGGACAGGGGGCGACTCACCCCTCCACTTT. This encodes CASIAGTGGDSPLHF. The gene calls are TRBV2 and TRBJ1-6; 12 bases align to TRBD1. The germline CDR1 and CDR2 sequences are SNHLY and FYNNEI. The V gene end was trimmed by 7 bases and the J gene end by 10 bases; junction bases not matched to a gene: 8. The CDR3 length is 15 residues.

This rearrangement joins TRBV6-1 to TRBJ2-2; TRBD1 matches at 7 bases. The ends lost 7 bases at V and 7 bases at J; junction bases unmatched: 6. CDR1 is MNHNS, CDR2 SASEGT, per germline. This CDR3 is 13 amino acids long. CDR3 sequence: CASIQGEFGELFF. The CDR3 DNA sequence: TGTGCCAGCATCCAGGGGGAGTTCGGGGAGCTGTTTTTT.

The V and J genes are TRBV7-9 and TRBJ1-1; TRBD1 aligns across 7 bases. This CDR3 is built from 15 residues. Per the germline V gene, CDR1 is SEHNR and CDR2 is FQNEAQ (reference sequence). Unmatched junction bases numbered 7, after V lost 5 bases and J lost 1 base. CDR3: CASSPTGATNTEAFF. In nucleotides, the CDR3 is TGTGCCAGCAGCCCAACAGGGGCTACGAACACTGAAGCTTTCTTT.

The rearrangement uses TRBV5-6 and TRBJ1-5, with D possibly TRBD1 on 5 matching bases. Germline V CDR1 and CDR2: SGHDT, YYEEEE. Trimming left V 0 bases short and J 5 bases short, with 9 bases between. The CDR3 contains 14 residues. The DNA for the CDR3 is TGTGCCAGCAGCTTGGTGGGGGGGGATCAGCCCCAGCATTTT. It translates to CASSLVGGDQPQHF.

This chain uses TRBV29-1 with TRBJ1-1; 11 nucleotides agree with TRBD1. The V and J ends lost 5 bases and 5 bases, in that order; junction bases with no gene match: 7. The CDR3 consists of 14 residues. Germline V gene data show CDR1 as SQVTM and CDR2 as ANQGSEA. CDR3 bases: TGCAGCGTTCGGGGACAGGGGGACCGGACTGAAGCTTTCTTT. Its translation: CSVRGQGDRTEAFF.

This chain uses TRBV6-1 with TRBJ2-7; a weak D match, TRBD1 (6 bases). The CDR3 loop spans 14 amino acids. CDR1 and CDR2 (germline): MNHNS, SASEGT. With 6 bases removed from V and 1 base from J, the gap between germline ends came to 13 bases. DNA for the CDR3: TGTGCCAGCAGCAACAGGGTGGGGTCCTACGAGCAGTACTTC. It yields the protein CASSNRVGSYEQYF.

The rearrangement uses TRBV9 and TRBJ2-3, with D possibly matching TRBD2 (5 bases). The V and J ends lost 3 bases and 2 bases respectively, with 10 bases between them. This CDR3 region has 14 residues. Germline loops: CDR1 SGDLS, CDR2 YYNGEE. The CDR3 bases are TGTGCCAGCAGCGAGAGCGGTTACACAGATACGCAGTATTTT. Protein sequence: CASSESGYTDTQYF.

This clone was detected once. This chain joins TRBV5-6 and TRBJ2-1; TRBD1 matches 10 bases. The CDR3 extends over 14 amino acids. V trimming: 4 bases; J trimming: 4 bases; junction bases outside the gene matches: 2. Per germline, CDR1 SGHDT and CDR2 YYEEEE. The DNA of the CDR3 is TGTGCCAGCAGCGGGGACAGGGGTTACAATGAGCAGTTCTTC. It yields the protein CASSGDRGYNEQFF.

The chain is built from TRBV18 and TRBJ1-1, with D possibly TRBD1 on 5 matching bases. Germline values: CDR1 KGHSH, CDR2 LQKENI. V gave up 6 bases and J gave up 0 bases, with 14 bases separating them. The CDR3 spans 15 residues. The CDR3 here is CASSRKADMNTEAFF. Here the CDR3 DNA reads TGTGCCAGCTCTCGTAAGGCGGACATGAACACTGAAGCTTTCTTT.

The chain combines TRBV5-1 with TRBJ1-3, with unresolved D. V was shortened by 3 bases and J by 1 base, with 20 bases between the two germline ends. This CDR3 spans 18 amino acids. CDR1 and CDR2 (germline): SGHRS, YFSETQ. The CDR3 DNA is TGCGCCAGCAGCTCCGAAATGACATCTAAGAGGTCTGGAAACACCATATATTTT. The encoded protein is CASSSEMTSKRSGNTIYF.

This chain connects TRBV28 to TRBJ1-3; D remains ambiguous. Germline-derived CDR1 and CDR2 are MDHEN and SYDVKM. The length of the CDR3 is 14 residues. The ends were cut back, 5 bases at V and 7 bases at J, with 15 bases in the middle. The CDR3 DNA reads as TGTGCCAGCAGTAACTCATTACCGGTTAACACCATATATTTT. It translates to CASSNSLPVNTIYF.

The V call is TRBV9, the J call TRBJ2-1; 8 positions match TRBD2. The V segment lost 4 bases and the J segment 5 bases; nucleotides outside the gene matches: 8. The length of the CDR3 is 15 residues. Germline V gene data show CDR1 as SGDLS and CDR2 as YYNGEE. The chain's CDR3 is CASSPPTSADNEQFF. CDR3 sequence (DNA): TGTGCCAGCAGCCCTCCGACTAGCGCAGACAATGAGCAGTTCTTC.

This chain connects TRBV5-1 to TRBJ1-4; TRBD1 matches 8 bases. CDR3 length equals 16 residues. From germline, CDR1 is SGHRS and CDR2 YFSETQ. J lost 5 bases, V lost 3 bases, and 9 bases had no gene match. This CDR3 is CASSSRTGPPNEKLFF. CDR3 nucleotides: TGCGCCAGCAGCTCTCGGACAGGGCCCCCGAATGAAAAACTGTTTTTT. Based on the CDR3 plus reference TRBV5-1 and TRBJ1-4, the full variable domain is KAGVTQTPRYLIKTRGQQVTLSCSPISGHRSVSWYQQTPGQGLQFLFEYFSETQRNKGNFPGRFSGRQFSNSRSEMNVSTLELGDSALYLCASSSRTGPPNEKLFFGSGTQLSVL.

This clone was seen a few times. The chain is built from TRBV11-3 and TRBJ2-5; D gene ambiguous. The germline gives CDR1 SGHNT, CDR2 YENEEA. The CDR3 covers 13 residues. V lost 6 bases and J 3 bases, leaving 11 bases between the germline ends. CDR3 residues: CASSKGGKETQYF. CDR3 nucleotides: TGTGCCAGCAGTAAGGGCGGAAAAGAGACCCAGTACTTC.

The rearrangement links TRBV11-2 to TRBJ2-1; D not resolved. CDR3 length: 13 amino acids. Per germline, CDR1 SGHAT and CDR2 FQNNGV. With 0 bases removed from V and 15 bases from J, the gap between germline ends came to 15 bases. The CDR3 sequence: CASSLDPGSGLFF. The CDR3 nucleotides read TGTGCCAGCAGCTTAGATCCTGGATCCGGGTTGTTCTTC.

The chain employs TRBV27 and TRBJ2-5; possible D gene TRBD2, 7 bases. The CDR3 has 15 amino acids. From germline, CDR1 is MNHEY and CDR2 SMNVEV (reference sequence). V lost 6 bases, J lost 4 bases, and 18 bases lay in between. CDR3 protein: CASRYSGGALETQYF. The CDR3 DNA reads as TGTGCCAGCAGATACAGTGGGGGGGCGTTAGAGACCCAGTACTTC.

The CDR3, as DNA: TGTGCCAGCGACCGGGGACAGAGCTCTGGGGCCAACGTCCTGACTTTC. This translates into CASDRGQSSGANVLTF. V is TRBV19 and J is TRBJ2-6, with 7 bases lining up with TRBD1. Germline V gives CDR1 LNHDA, CDR2 SQIVND (reference sequence). The CDR3 spans 16 residues. V lost 9 bases, J lost 0 bases, and 8 bases stayed unmatched.

In its sample, this clone was seen once. J is TRBJ2-7 and V is TRBV10-3, with D possibly being TRBD2 (7 bases). Trimming pared 6 bases from V and 3 bases from J, leaving 21 bases between. The germline V gene encodes CDR1 ENHRY and CDR2 SYGVKD. This CDR3 region has 16 residues. The CDR3 DNA reads TGTGCCATCAGCAGCACCAGGGGACTAATGAGCTACGAGCAGTACTTC. It codes for CAISSTRGLMSYEQYF.

This clone was observed a few times. CDR3 in DNA: TGCAGCGTACAGGACTATGGCTACACCTTC. It encodes CSVQDYGYTF. This rearrangement joins TRBV29-1 to TRBJ1-2, with D possibly TRBD1 on 5 matching bases. V was pared by 6 bases and J by 3 bases, with 5 bases between. This CDR3 is 10 amino acids long. The germline V gene has CDR1 SQVTM and CDR2 ANQGSEA.

The chain is built from TRBV5-1 and TRBJ2-2; 7 bases fit TRBD2. The CDR3 runs 16 residues. Germline assignment: CDR1 SGHRS and CDR2 YFSETQ. V lost 1 base to trimming and J lost 6 bases; unmatched junction nucleotides: 9. CDR3 nucleotides: TGCGCCAGCAGCTTGCCCCGGACTAGTTTTGCCGGGGAGCTGTTTTTT. This codes for CASSLPRTSFAGELFF.

V usage is TRBV11-2 and J usage is TRBJ2-7, with a weak D call TRBD1 (6 bases). CDR1 is SGHAT, CDR2 FQNNGV, per germline. The CDR3 sequence is 14 residues long. V dropped 5 bases and J dropped 3 bases, with 14 bases sitting between them. CDR3 loop: CASSTAGVSYEQYF. The CDR3 nucleotides read TGTGCCAGCAGCACAGCAGGGGTTAGCTACGAGCAGTACTTC. The full variable domain, in which reference TRBV11-2 and TRBJ2-7 provide the parts outside the CDR3, is EAGVAQSPRYKIIEKRQSVAFWCNPISGHATLYWYQQILGQGPKLLIQFQNNGVVDDSQLPKDRFSAERLKGVDSTLKIQPAKLEDSAVYLCASSTAGVSYEQYFGPGTRLTVT.

This sequence joins TRBV5-1 and TRBJ2-1; unclear D gene. The CDR3 totals 17 residues. V was pared by 0 bases and J by 0 bases, with 13 bases between. Germline V lookup: CDR1 SGHRS, CDR2 YFSETQ. The CDR3 DNA reads TGCGCCAGCAGCTTGGGCAGCACCCGAAGCTCCTACAATGAGCAGTTCTTC. Protein sequence: CASSLGSTRSSYNEQFF.

V gene TRBV30 combines with J gene TRBJ2-5, with 16 bases aligning to TRBD2. There are 16 residues in the CDR3. Trimming took 3 bases from V and 4 from J; bases not matched to a gene: 5. The germline V gene encodes CDR1 GTSNPN and CDR2 SVGIG (reference sequence). The CDR3 DNA follows: TGTGCCTGGAGCCAGGGACTAGCGGGGGGGCGAGAGACCCAGTACTTC. It yields the protein CAWSQGLAGGRETQYF.

This chain links TRBV4-1 with TRBJ1-5; no firm D call. Trimming stripped 6 bases from V and 2 bases from J, with 14 bases between. The length of the CDR3 is 15 residues. The germline V gene encodes CDR1 MGHRA and CDR2 YSYEKL. As DNA, the CDR3 is TGCGCCAGCAGTTCCGGTCCGGGCCGCAATCAGCCCCAGCATTTT. Protein: CASSSGPGRNQPQHF.

This sequence joins TRBV28 and TRBJ2-5; D not certain. Germline CDR1 is MDHEN and CDR2 is SYDVKM. The CDR3 covers 11 residues. V lost 7 bases, J lost 1 base, and 4 bases lay in between. In nucleotides, the CDR3 is TGTGCCAGCATGGTCCAAGAGACCCAGTACTTC. Its protein is CASMVQETQYF.

The CDR3 here is CASSQGQGYSPLHF. For the CDR3, the DNA is TGTGCCAGCAGTCAAGGACAGGGGTATTCACCCCTCCACTTT. The rearrangement links TRBV27 to TRBJ1-6, with 9 nucleotides matching TRBD1. This CDR3 region has 14 residues. Trimming cost V 5 bases and J 8 bases; bases outside gene matches: 4. CDR1 and CDR2 from the germline V gene are MNHEY and SMNVEV (reference sequence).